Listed below are T cell receptor beta chains from one sample, sequenced in a study of blood T cell repertoires in COVID-19. Assay: immunoSEQ multiplex PCR; the TCRdb copy retains only in-frame clones and omits some. The sample lists 140,000 to 150,000 clones; about nine tenths were seen once. Sequencing was performed on PBMCs or T cells enriched from blood (not recorded which). Every receptor here comes from a middle-aged woman who had been exposed to COVID-19. Both conserved end residues are part of each CDR3. The order of the fields is CDR3 DNA, CDR3 protein, V gene, clone size, J gene, D gene. D genes are given only for firm matches. For some rows the clone size is stated as once, few or many, or as a class when expanded; others skip it.

CDR3 DNA: TGCGCCAGCAGCCCGGACAGGGTTAAGAACACCGGGGAGCTGTTTTTT
CDR3 protein: CASSPDRVKNTGELFF
V gene: TRBV5-1
clone size: NA
J gene: TRBJ2-2
D gene: TRBD1

CDR3 DNA: TGTGCCAGCCTTACAGGGCTGAAAGCAGCTTTCTTT
CDR3 protein: CASLTGLKAAFF
V gene: TRBV28
clone size: NA
J gene: TRBJ1-1
D gene: NA

CDR3 DNA: TGCAGCGTTGTGGACAGGGGGTTTGGACAGCCCCAGCATTTT
CDR3 protein: CSVVDRGFGQPQHF
V gene: TRBV29-1
clone size: NA
J gene: TRBJ1-5
D gene: TRBD1

CDR3 DNA: TGCGCCAGCAGCGTGCCAGGGTATGGAAACACCATATATTTT
CDR3 protein: CASSVPGYGNTIYF
V gene: TRBV4-1
clone size: NA
J gene: TRBJ1-3
D gene: NA

CDR3 DNA: TGTGCCAGCGGCAGGGAGGGGACTGAAGCTTTCTTT
CDR3 protein: CASGREGTEAFF
V gene: TRBV6-5
clone size: once
J gene: TRBJ1-1
D gene: NA

CDR3 DNA: TGCGCCAGCAGTGAGAATTATAACAAGGGCGGGATTAGCACAGATACGCAGTATTTT
CDR3 protein: CASSENYNKGGISTDTQYF
V gene: TRBV10-1
clone size: NA
J gene: TRBJ2-3
D gene: NA

CDR3 DNA: TGTGCCAGCAGCAGCACCGGGATAGGGCAAGAGACCCAGTACTTC
CDR3 protein: CASSSTGIGQETQYF
V gene: TRBV3-1/TRBV3-2
clone size: NA
J gene: TRBJ2-5
D gene: NA

CDR3 DNA: TGTGCCAGTAGTTCCTACCACCGGGACACCGGGGAGCTGTTTTTT
CDR3 protein: CASSSYHRDTGELFF
V gene: TRBV19
clone size: NA
J gene: TRBJ2-2
D gene: NA

CDR3 DNA: TGTGCCAGCAGCCCCGACAGGATCTACGAGCAGTACTTC
CDR3 protein: CASSPDRIYEQYF
V gene: TRBV14
clone size: NA
J gene: TRBJ2-7
D gene: NA

CDR3 DNA: TGCGCCAGCAGCAGGAATAGCGGGGAGGGAACAGATACGCAGTATTTT
CDR3 protein: CASSRNSGEGTDTQYF
V gene: TRBV5-1
clone size: NA
J gene: TRBJ2-3
D gene: TRBD2

CDR3 DNA: TGCGCCAGCAGCTTCATGGGACGACGGGAGTTCAGCGGGGACATTCAGTACTTC
CDR3 protein: CASSFMGRREFSGDIQYF
V gene: TRBV5-1
clone size: NA
J gene: TRBJ2-4
D gene: TRBD2

CDR3 DNA: TGTGCCAGTAGTATAGGGGGAGGAAGTAATTCACCCCTCCACTTT
CDR3 protein: CASSIGGGSNSPLHF
V gene: TRBV19
clone size: NA
J gene: TRBJ1-6
D gene: NA

CDR3 DNA: TGTGCCACCGCATTAAACCGGAACTATGGCTACACCTTC
CDR3 protein: CATALNRNYGYTF
V gene: TRBV15
clone size: NA
J gene: TRBJ1-2
D gene: NA

CDR3 DNA: TGTGCCAGCAGCACACACCTCAATCAGCCCCAGCATTTT
CDR3 protein: CASSTHLNQPQHF
V gene: TRBV7-8
clone size: few
J gene: TRBJ1-5
D gene: NA

CDR3 DNA: TGTGCCAGCAGCGTAGGCGACAGTGCCGTCTATGGCTACACCTTC
CDR3 protein: CASSVGDSAVYGYTF
V gene: TRBV9
clone size: NA
J gene: TRBJ1-2
D gene: NA

CDR3 DNA: TGTGCCATCAGTGTAGGTTCTACAGGGGCTAATGAAAAACTGTTTTTT
CDR3 protein: CAISVGSTGANEKLFF
V gene: TRBV10-3
clone size: NA
J gene: TRBJ1-4
D gene: TRBD1

CDR3 DNA: TGTGCCAGCAGCTTACTTCCCGGGACAAAGCTTTATAGCAATCAGCCCCAGCATTTT
CDR3 protein: CASSLLPGTKLYSNQPQHF
V gene: TRBV7-2
clone size: NA
J gene: TRBJ1-5
D gene: NA

CDR3 DNA: TGTGCCAGCAGCTGGACCGGGACAGGGTACTATGGCTACACCTTC
CDR3 protein: CASSWTGTGYYGYTF
V gene: TRBV27
clone size: NA
J gene: TRBJ1-2
D gene: TRBD1

CDR3 DNA: TGTGCCAGCTCAACTAGCGGGAGGGCCGGCGAGCAGTACTTC
CDR3 protein: CASSTSGRAGEQYF
V gene: TRBV18
clone size: NA
J gene: TRBJ2-7
D gene: TRBD2

CDR3 DNA: TGTGCCAGCAGCTTTGACAGGGGCTCCGATGGCTACACCTTC
CDR3 protein: CASSFDRGSDGYTF
V gene: TRBV7-9
clone size: once
J gene: TRBJ1-2
D gene: TRBD1

CDR3 DNA: TGTGCCAGCAGTGAAGGACAGAAACTTTACGAGCAGTACTTC
CDR3 protein: CASSEGQKLYEQYF
V gene: TRBV6-1
clone size: NA
J gene: TRBJ2-7
D gene: NA

CDR3 DNA: TGTGCCAGCTCACCGGGGCAGGAGCTTAATGAAAAACTGTTTTTT
CDR3 protein: CASSPGQELNEKLFF
V gene: TRBV18
clone size: NA
J gene: TRBJ1-4
D gene: NA

CDR3 DNA: TGTGCCAGTAGTTTGATGGGCTTAAATGAAAAACTGTTTTTT
CDR3 protein: CASSLMGLNEKLFF
V gene: TRBV19
clone size: NA
J gene: TRBJ1-4
D gene: NA

CDR3 DNA: TGTGCCAGCAGTTTTGTGGGGAGTGAGCAGTTCTTC
CDR3 protein: CASSFVGSEQFF
V gene: TRBV27
clone size: NA
J gene: TRBJ2-1
D gene: NA

CDR3 DNA: TGCGCCAGCAGCCAAGATAACAGGGTATCCCGCGACTATGGCTACACCTTC
CDR3 protein: CASSQDNRVSRDYGYTF
V gene: TRBV4-1
clone size: NA
J gene: TRBJ1-2
D gene: NA

CDR3 DNA: TGTGCCAGCAGCCAAGCCCAACCGAGCACTGAAGCTTTCTTT
CDR3 protein: CASSQAQPSTEAFF
V gene: TRBV3-1/TRBV3-2
clone size: NA
J gene: TRBJ1-1
D gene: NA

CDR3 DNA: TGTGCCAGCAGCCAAGAGGGGGCAGGGGCTGGGGCCAACGTCCTGACTTTC
CDR3 protein: CASSQEGAGAGANVLTF
V gene: TRBV3-1/TRBV3-2
clone size: once
J gene: TRBJ2-6
D gene: NA

CDR3 DNA: TGTGCCAGCAGCTTAATGGGACAGGGGAACACTGAAGCTTTCTTT
CDR3 protein: CASSLMGQGNTEAFF
V gene: TRBV7-2
clone size: NA
J gene: TRBJ1-1
D gene: TRBD1

CDR3 DNA: TGCGCCAGCAGCCGATTCGTATCGGGAGACGAGCAGTACTTC
CDR3 protein: CASSRFVSGDEQYF
V gene: TRBV4-1
clone size: once
J gene: TRBJ2-7
D gene: NA

CDR3 DNA: TGTGCCAGCTCCGAGAACAGGGTGGGCAATCAGCCCCAGCATTTT
CDR3 protein: CASSENRVGNQPQHF
V gene: TRBV18
clone size: NA
J gene: TRBJ1-5
D gene: NA

CDR3 DNA: TGTGCCATCAGCATTGAGCCTAACTTGGTCCTCTACGAGCAGTACTTC
CDR3 protein: CAISIEPNLVLYEQYF
V gene: TRBV10-3
clone size: NA
J gene: TRBJ2-7
D gene: NA

CDR3 DNA: TGCGCCAGCAGCACCCAGGGGGCGACGGATGAAAAACTGTTTTTT
CDR3 protein: CASSTQGATDEKLFF
V gene: TRBV5-1
clone size: few
J gene: TRBJ1-4
D gene: TRBD1

CDR3 DNA: TGTGCCAGCAGTGAACGGACAGCTGCTGAAGCTTTCTTT
CDR3 protein: CASSERTAAEAFF
V gene: TRBV2
clone size: NA
J gene: TRBJ1-1
D gene: NA

CDR3 DNA: TGTGCCAGCAGCCAAGGACCAGGGGGCAACTATGGCTACACCTTC
CDR3 protein: CASSQGPGGNYGYTF
V gene: TRBV3-1/TRBV3-2
clone size: NA
J gene: TRBJ1-2
D gene: TRBD1

CDR3 DNA: TGTGCCAGCAGCGTCCGGACAGCTGGAAACACCATATATTTT
CDR3 protein: CASSVRTAGNTIYF
V gene: TRBV9
clone size: NA
J gene: TRBJ1-3
D gene: NA

CDR3 DNA: TGTGCCAGCAGTTTGACTTCAGTGACTGGAAACACCATATATTTT
CDR3 protein: CASSLTSVTGNTIYF
V gene: TRBV7-2
clone size: NA
J gene: TRBJ1-3
D gene: NA

CDR3 DNA: TGTGCCAGCAGTGAAGCGGCGGGACTAGCGGGAATGAGTGAGCAGTTCTTC
CDR3 protein: CASSEAAGLAGMSEQFF
V gene: TRBV2
clone size: NA
J gene: TRBJ2-1
D gene: TRBD2

CDR3 DNA: TGCAGCGTGGGGACTAGCGGGAGGGCCAACGCCGAGCAGTACTTC
CDR3 protein: CSVGTSGRANAEQYF
V gene: TRBV29-1
clone size: NA
J gene: TRBJ2-7
D gene: TRBD2

CDR3 DNA: TGTGCCAGCAGTTATCCCGCGGGACAGGGGTACAATGAGCAGTTCTTC
CDR3 protein: CASSYPAGQGYNEQFF
V gene: TRBV6-2/TRBV6-3
clone size: NA
J gene: TRBJ2-1
D gene: TRBD1

CDR3 DNA: TGTGCCAGCAACCAACCTCAACTCACAGATACGCAGTATTTT
CDR3 protein: CASNQPQLTDTQYF
V gene: TRBV7-9
clone size: NA
J gene: TRBJ2-3
D gene: NA

CDR3 DNA: TGCGCCAGCAGCCAAGGGGGGGTTTCAGGCTTCTCTGGAAACACCATATATTTT
CDR3 protein: CASSQGGVSGFSGNTIYF
V gene: TRBV4-1
clone size: NA
J gene: TRBJ1-3
D gene: NA

CDR3 DNA: TGCGCCAGCAGCCCGGGACTTAGTAAGTGGAATGAGCAGTTCTTC
CDR3 protein: CASSPGLSKWNEQFF
V gene: TRBV5-1
clone size: NA
J gene: TRBJ2-1
D gene: NA

CDR3 DNA: TGTGCCACCAGTGAGTCGCGGACACAGAACACCGGGGAGCTGTTTTTT
CDR3 protein: CATSESRTQNTGELFF
V gene: TRBV24-1
clone size: NA
J gene: TRBJ2-2
D gene: NA

CDR3 DNA: TGTGCCTCGTCTCAGGGGACAAAGGTCTCACCCCTCCACTTT
CDR3 protein: CASSQGTKVSPLHF
V gene: TRBV9
clone size: many
J gene: TRBJ1-6
D gene: NA

CDR3 DNA: TGTGCCAGCAGTGGCCAGGGATTCGGAAACACCATATATTTT
CDR3 protein: CASSGQGFGNTIYF
V gene: TRBV2
clone size: NA
J gene: TRBJ1-3
D gene: NA

CDR3 DNA: TGTGCCAGCAGCCAAGCAGGGTATAATTCACCCCTCCACTTT
CDR3 protein: CASSQAGYNSPLHF
V gene: TRBV3-1/TRBV3-2
clone size: NA
J gene: TRBJ1-6
D gene: NA

CDR3 DNA: TGTGCCAGCAGCTTAATGCCAGGCAATCAGCCCCAGCATTTT
CDR3 protein: CASSLMPGNQPQHF
V gene: TRBV5-5
clone size: NA
J gene: TRBJ1-5
D gene: NA

CDR3 DNA: TGTGCCAGCAGCTTCCGGACAGGAGGGAACACCGGGGAGCTGTTTTTT
CDR3 protein: CASSFRTGGNTGELFF
V gene: TRBV13
clone size: few
J gene: TRBJ2-2
D gene: TRBD1

CDR3 DNA: TGTGCCAGCAGCTTAGAAGCGGGAGGCCACACCGTAGCCAAAAACATTCAGTACTTC
CDR3 protein: CASSLEAGGHTVAKNIQYF
V gene: TRBV7-2
clone size: NA
J gene: TRBJ2-4
D gene: TRBD2

CDR3 DNA: TGTGCCAGCAGTCCCCACGGGCAGGGGGCGATAGGCTACACCTTC
CDR3 protein: CASSPHGQGAIGYTF
V gene: TRBV6-5
clone size: NA
J gene: TRBJ1-2
D gene: TRBD1

CDR3 DNA: TGTGCCAGCACCCCCTCTCGAAGGGGTGGCTACACCTTC
CDR3 protein: CASTPSRRGGYTF
V gene: TRBV12-3/TRBV12-4
clone size: NA
J gene: TRBJ1-2
D gene: NA

CDR3 DNA: TGTGCCAGCAGCATAAGAACAGGGGTTGGTGAAAAACTGTTTTTT
CDR3 protein: CASSIRTGVGEKLFF
V gene: TRBV25-1
clone size: NA
J gene: TRBJ1-4
D gene: TRBD1

CDR3 DNA: TGTGCCAGCAGCCTAGGGGGAGCGGGGGCCAACGTCCTGACTTTC
CDR3 protein: CASSLGGAGANVLTF
V gene: TRBV3-1/TRBV3-2
clone size: NA
J gene: TRBJ2-6
D gene: NA

CDR3 DNA: TGTGCCAGCAGCTTAGGAGTAGATACGCAGTATTTT
CDR3 protein: CASSLGVDTQYF
V gene: TRBV7-9
clone size: NA
J gene: TRBJ2-3
D gene: NA

CDR3 DNA: TGTGCCACCAGCAGAGTGGGACAGGGGGACTATGGCTACACCTTC
CDR3 protein: CATSRVGQGDYGYTF
V gene: TRBV15
clone size: NA
J gene: TRBJ1-2
D gene: TRBD1